Detailed here is one T cell receptor beta chain. What it recognizes is unknown. The data originate from a study of T cell repertoires in cytomegalovirus infection. Overall study: Both CMV infection and a matching HLA type were indicated by public TCR beta signatures.

Germline assignment: CDR1 SEHNR and CDR2 FQNEAQ (reference sequence). The ends lost 3 bases at V and 6 bases at J; junction bases unmatched: 18. CDR3 length: 20 amino acids. TCRdb passed the reads through MiXCR, listing each CDR3 protein once. The sample has 450,000 to 550,000 distinct CDR3 sequences; approximately 15% are singletons. Whole-study results and caveats: Clonotype analysis showed dominance of the ex vivo response by HLA-C-restricted CMV-specific TCR beta clonotypes. Cumulative frequency (of public TCR beta family members) identified carriers of CMV plus the relevant HLA.

V is TRBV7-9 and J is TRBJ2-3; 13 positions match TRBD2. The clonotype was recovered from a human donor in good health (CMV status not recorded). Some clones in this sample may be carry-over from other donors' samples. The sample consisted of CD8+ T cells from PBMCs. The CDR3 spells CASSFPLTSGGAQWWDTQYF. The CDR3 DNA reads TGTGCCAGCAGCTTTCCCCTTACTAGCGGGGGGGCCCAATGGTGGGATACGCAGTATTTT.